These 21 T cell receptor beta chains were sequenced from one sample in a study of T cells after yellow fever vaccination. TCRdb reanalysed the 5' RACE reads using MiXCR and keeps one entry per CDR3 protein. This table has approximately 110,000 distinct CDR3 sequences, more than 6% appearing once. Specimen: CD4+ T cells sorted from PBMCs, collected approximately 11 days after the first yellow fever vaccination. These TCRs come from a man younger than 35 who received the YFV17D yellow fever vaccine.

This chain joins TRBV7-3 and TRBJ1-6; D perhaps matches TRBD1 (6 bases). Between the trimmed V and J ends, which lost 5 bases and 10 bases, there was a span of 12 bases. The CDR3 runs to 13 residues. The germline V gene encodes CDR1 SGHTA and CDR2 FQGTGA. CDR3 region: CASSPNQGSPLHF. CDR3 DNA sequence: TGTGCCAGCAGCCCTAATCAGGGGTCACCCCTCCACTTT.

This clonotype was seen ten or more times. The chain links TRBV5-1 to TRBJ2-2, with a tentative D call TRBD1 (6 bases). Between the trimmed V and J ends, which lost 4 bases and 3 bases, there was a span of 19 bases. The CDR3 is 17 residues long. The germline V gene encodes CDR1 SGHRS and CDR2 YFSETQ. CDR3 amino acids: CASSARTGTTDTGELFF. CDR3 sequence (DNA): TGCGCCAGCAGCGCCCGAACAGGGACAACTGACACCGGGGAGCTGTTTTTT.

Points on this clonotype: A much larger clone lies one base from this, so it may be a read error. CDR3 DNA: TGTGCCAGCAGTTACACGGAAGATACGCAGTATTTT. Translation: CASSYTEDTQYF. The chain joins TRBV6-2 or TRBV6-3 to TRBJ2-3, with no clear D. V was trimmed by 2 bases and J by 5 bases, leaving 5 bases between them. Germline values: CDR1 MNHEY, CDR2 SVGEGT. The CDR3 totals 12 residues.

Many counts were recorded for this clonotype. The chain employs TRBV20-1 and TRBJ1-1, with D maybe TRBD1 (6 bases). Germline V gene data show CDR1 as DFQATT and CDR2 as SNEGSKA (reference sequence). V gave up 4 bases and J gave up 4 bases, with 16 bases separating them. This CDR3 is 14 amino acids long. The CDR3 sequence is CSAIRGQGSTEAFF. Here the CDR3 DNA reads TGCAGTGCTATTCGGGGGCAGGGGAGCACTGAAGCTTTCTTT.

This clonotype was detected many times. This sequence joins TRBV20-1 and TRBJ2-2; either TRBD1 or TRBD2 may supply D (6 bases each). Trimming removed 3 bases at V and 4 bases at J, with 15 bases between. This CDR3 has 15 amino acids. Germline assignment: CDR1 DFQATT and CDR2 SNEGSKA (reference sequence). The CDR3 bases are TGCAGTGCTAGTATCGGGGGCCGGAGCACCGGGGAGCTGTTTTTT. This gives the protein CSASIGGRSTGELFF.

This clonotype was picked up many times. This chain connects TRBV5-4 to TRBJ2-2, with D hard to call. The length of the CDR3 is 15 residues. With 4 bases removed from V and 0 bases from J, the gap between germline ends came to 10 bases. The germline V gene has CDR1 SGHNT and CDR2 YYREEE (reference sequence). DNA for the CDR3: TGTGCCAGCAGCCCCGGAGAGACGAACACCGGGGAGCTGTTTTTT. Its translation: CASSPGETNTGELFF.

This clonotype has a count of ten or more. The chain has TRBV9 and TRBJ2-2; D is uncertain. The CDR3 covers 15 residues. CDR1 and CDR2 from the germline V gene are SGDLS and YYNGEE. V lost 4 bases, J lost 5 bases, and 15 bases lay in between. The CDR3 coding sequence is TGTGCCAGCAGCCCATGGGCAGACCTTACCGGGGAGCTGTTTTTT. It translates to CASSPWADLTGELFF.

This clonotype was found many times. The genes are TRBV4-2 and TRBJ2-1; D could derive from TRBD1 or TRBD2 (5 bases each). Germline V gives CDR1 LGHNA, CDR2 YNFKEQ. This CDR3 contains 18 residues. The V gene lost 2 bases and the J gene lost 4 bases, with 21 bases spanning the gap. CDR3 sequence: CASSQNLGTEERYNEQFF. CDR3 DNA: TGTGCCAGCAGCCAAAACCTGGGGACGGAAGAAAGATACAATGAGCAGTTCTTC.

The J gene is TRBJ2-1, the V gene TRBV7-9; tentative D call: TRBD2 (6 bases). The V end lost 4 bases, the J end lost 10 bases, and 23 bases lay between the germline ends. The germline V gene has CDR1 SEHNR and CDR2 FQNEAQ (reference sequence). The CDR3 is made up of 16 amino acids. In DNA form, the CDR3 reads TGTGCCAGCAGCTCGACTGAGGGGAGGCCGCCTTCCGAGCAGTTCTTC. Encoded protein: CASSSTEGRPPSEQFF.

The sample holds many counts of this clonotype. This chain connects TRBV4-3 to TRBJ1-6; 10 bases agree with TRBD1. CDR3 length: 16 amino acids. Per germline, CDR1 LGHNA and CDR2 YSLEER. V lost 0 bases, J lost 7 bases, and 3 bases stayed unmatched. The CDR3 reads CASSQDQGQGNSPLHF. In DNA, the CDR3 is TGCGCCAGCAGCCAAGATCAGGGACAGGGGAATTCACCCCTCCACTTT.

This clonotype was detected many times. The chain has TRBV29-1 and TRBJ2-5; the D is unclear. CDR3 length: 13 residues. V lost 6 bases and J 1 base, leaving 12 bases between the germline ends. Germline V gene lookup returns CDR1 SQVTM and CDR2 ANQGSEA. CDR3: CSVAWTVQETQYF. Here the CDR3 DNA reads TGCAGCGTCGCCTGGACGGTCCAAGAGACCCAGTACTTC. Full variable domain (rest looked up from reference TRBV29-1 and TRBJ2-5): SAVISQKPSRDICQRGTSLTIQCQVDSQVTMMFWYRQQPGQSLTLIATANQGSEATYESGFVIDKFPISRPNLTFSTLTVSNMSPEDSSIYLCSVAWTVQETQYFGPGTRLLVL.

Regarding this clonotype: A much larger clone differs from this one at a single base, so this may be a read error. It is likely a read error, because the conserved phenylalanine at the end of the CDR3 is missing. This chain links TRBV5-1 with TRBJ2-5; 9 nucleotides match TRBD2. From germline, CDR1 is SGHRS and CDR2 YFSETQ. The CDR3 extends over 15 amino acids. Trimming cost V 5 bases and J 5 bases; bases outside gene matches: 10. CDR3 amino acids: CASSSGGLWVETQYL. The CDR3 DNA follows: TGCGCCAGCAGTAGCGGGGGCCTCTGGGTGGAGACCCAGTACCTC.

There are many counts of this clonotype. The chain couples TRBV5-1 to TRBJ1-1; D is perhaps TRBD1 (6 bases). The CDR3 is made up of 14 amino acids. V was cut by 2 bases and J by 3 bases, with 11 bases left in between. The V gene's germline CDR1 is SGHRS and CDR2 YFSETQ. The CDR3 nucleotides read TGCGCCAGCAGCTTACAGGGCAGGTACACTGAAGCTTTCTTT. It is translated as CASSLQGRYTEAFF.

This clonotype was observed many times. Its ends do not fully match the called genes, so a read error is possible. CDR3 bases: TGTGCTAGCAGCCCCGCCGGGCAGAACACCGGGGAGCTGTTTTTT. This encodes CASSPAGQNTGELFF. V is TRBV7-7 and J is TRBJ2-2; D gene unclear. Germline V gene lookup returns CDR1 SSHAT and CDR2 FNYEAQ (reference sequence). The CDR3 length is 15 residues.

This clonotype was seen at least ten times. As DNA, the CDR3 is TGTGCCAGTAGCCCCGGGACTAGGGGGGTCGATGAGCAGTTCTTC. Translation gives CASSPGTRGVDEQFF. The J gene is TRBJ2-1, the V gene TRBV19, with 8 bases fitting TRBD2. Trimming took 6 bases from V and 8 from J; bases not matched to a gene: 12. The CDR3 is 15 residues long. Per the germline V gene, CDR1 is LNHDA and CDR2 is SQIVND (reference sequence).

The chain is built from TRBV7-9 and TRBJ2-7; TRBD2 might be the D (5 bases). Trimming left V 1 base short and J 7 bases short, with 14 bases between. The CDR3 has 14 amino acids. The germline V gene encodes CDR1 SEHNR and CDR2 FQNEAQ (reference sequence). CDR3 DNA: TGTGCCAGCAGCTTAGGGGGTTCTTGGAGGGAGCAGTACGTC. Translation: CASSLGGSWREQYV.

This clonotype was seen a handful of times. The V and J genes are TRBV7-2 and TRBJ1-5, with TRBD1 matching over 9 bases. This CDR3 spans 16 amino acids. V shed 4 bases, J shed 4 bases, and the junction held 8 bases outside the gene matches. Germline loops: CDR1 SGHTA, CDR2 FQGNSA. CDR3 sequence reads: CASSYGGQGLNQPQHF. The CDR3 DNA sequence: TGTGCCAGCAGCTATGGGGGACAGGGCTTAAATCAGCCCCAGCATTTT.

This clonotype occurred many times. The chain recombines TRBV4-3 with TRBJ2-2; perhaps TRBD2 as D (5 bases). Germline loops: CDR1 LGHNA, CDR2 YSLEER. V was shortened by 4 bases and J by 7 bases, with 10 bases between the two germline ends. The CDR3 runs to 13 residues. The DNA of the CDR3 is TGCGCCAGCAGCCCCCAGGCGGGCGGGGAGCTGTTTTTT. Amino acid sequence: CASSPQAGGELFF.

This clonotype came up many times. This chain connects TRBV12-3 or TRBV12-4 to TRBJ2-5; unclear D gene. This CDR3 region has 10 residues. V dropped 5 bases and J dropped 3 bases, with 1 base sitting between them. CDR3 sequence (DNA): TGTGCCAGCAGTAAAGAGACCCAGTACTTC. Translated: CASSKETQYF.

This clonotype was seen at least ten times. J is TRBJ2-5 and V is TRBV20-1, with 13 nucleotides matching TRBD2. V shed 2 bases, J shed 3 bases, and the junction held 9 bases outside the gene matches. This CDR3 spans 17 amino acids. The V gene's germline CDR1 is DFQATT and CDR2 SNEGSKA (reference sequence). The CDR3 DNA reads TGCAGTGCTAGATCCTTAAGTACTAGCGGGGGGGAAGAGACCCAGTACTTC. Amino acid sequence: CSARSLSTSGGEETQYF.

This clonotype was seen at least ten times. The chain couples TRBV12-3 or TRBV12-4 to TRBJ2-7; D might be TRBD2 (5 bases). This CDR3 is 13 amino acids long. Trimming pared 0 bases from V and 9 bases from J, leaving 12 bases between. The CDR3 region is CASSLAGIPRQYV. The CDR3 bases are TGTGCCAGCAGTTTAGCCGGGATACCAAGGCAGTACGTC.